This T cell receptor (beta chain) emerged from a study of T cell responses to AZD1222 COVID-19 vaccine. Sequencing used immunoSEQ multiplex PCR; TCRdb keeps in-frame clones, though not all of them. Altogether around 200,000 clones are present, approximately 95% being singletons, with the ten largest covering roughly 3.9%. V was cut by 2 bases and J by 1 base, with 3 bases left in between. The CDR3 sequence is 12 residues long. The TCR was taken from an adult in good health. This chain connects TRBV12-3 or TRBV12-4 to TRBJ2-7; D uncertain. The source material was peripheral blood, sampled on day 0 of AZD1222 vaccination. DNA for the CDR3: TGTGCCAGCAGTTTATATTCCTACGAGCAGTACTTC. Its protein product is CASSLYSYEQYF.